This TCR beta chain was captured by sequencing in a study of T cells expressing NK-cell markers. This CDR3 has 17 residues. Looked up from germline, CDR1 is ENHRY and CDR2 is SYGVKD. Libraries used 5'RACE template switching adding universal primer site and UMIs. TCRdb re-called the 5' RACE reads and shows each CDR3 protein once, DNA omitted. This sample's table reports 550,000 or so distinct CDR3 sequences. This sequence joins TRBV10-3 and TRBJ2-2; TCRdb's D call, TRBD1, is unchecked because there is no DNA. The specimen sequenced was blood T cells: a sorted CD56 or NKG2C T cell subset, CD4+ or CD8+ T cells, or bulk PBMC T cells (not recorded which). This clonotype was obtained from a young man in good health. CDR3 residues: CAISPIRQGGNTGELFF.